A selection of T cell receptor beta chains follows, all from one sample in a study of blood T cell repertoires in COVID-19. Profiling relied on immunoSEQ multiplex PCR, and the TCRdb table lists in-frame clones only, not all of them. Of 200,000 to 250,000 clones in the sample, over 70% were seen once. The sample taken for sequencing was PBMCs or T cells enriched from blood (not recorded which). The origin of the receptors is a woman in her 30s who had been exposed to COVID-19. The CDR3 runs from the conserved cysteine through the conserved F or W. The order of the fields is clone size, V gene, D gene, J gene, CDR3 protein, CDR3 DNA. The D gene is left open where the match is weak. Rows may omit the clone size; those that give it use once, few, many or a size class.

once,TRBV4-2,TRBD2,TRBJ2-5,CASSQVAGGQETQYF,TGTGCCAGCAGCCAAGTAGCGGGAGGACAAGAGACCCAGTACTTC
-,TRBV28,-,TRBJ1-1,CASSLWLPVNTEAFF,TGTGCCAGCAGTTTATGGTTACCGGTGAACACTGAAGCTTTCTTT
-,TRBV28,-,TRBJ2-3,CASSLRPPPGADTQYF,TGTGCCAGCAGTTTAAGGCCTCCCCCAGGGGCAGATACGCAGTATTTT
-,TRBV6-1,TRBD1,TRBJ2-2,CASSEALKGALNTGELFF,TGTGCCAGCAGTGAAGCGCTTAAGGGGGCCCTGAACACCGGGGAGCTGTTTTTT
-,TRBV5-1,TRBD1,TRBJ2-7,CASSIDRGSYEQYF,TGCGCCAGCAGCATAGACAGGGGCTCCTACGAGCAGTACTTC
-,TRBV4-1,-,TRBJ2-1,CASSQDLAIRRHNEQFF,TGCGCCAGCAGCCAAGATCTGGCGATTAGGAGGCACAATGAGCAGTTCTTC
-,TRBV15,TRBD1,TRBJ1-2,CATSKGTDYGYTF,TGTGCCACCAGCAAGGGGACAGACTATGGCTACACCTTC
-,TRBV25-1,-,TRBJ2-7,CASRDIYEQYF,TGTGCCAGCAGGGACATCTACGAGCAGTACTTC
-,TRBV27,-,TRBJ1-3,CASSPRFSGNTIYF,TGTGCCAGCAGTCCCCGGTTCTCTGGAAACACCATATATTTT
-,TRBV19,TRBD1,TRBJ1-1,CASSITGGYTEAFF,TGTGCCAGTAGTATCACAGGGGGCTACACTGAAGCTTTCTTT
-,TRBV28,-,TRBJ2-1,CASSLDQRAYNEQFF,TGTGCCAGCAGTTTGGACCAGCGGGCGTACAATGAGCAGTTCTTC
-,TRBV9,-,TRBJ2-1,CASSVASGNFHNEQFF,TGTGCCAGCAGCGTAGCTTCAGGTAACTTCCACAATGAGCAGTTCTTC
-,TRBV19,-,TRBJ2-6,CASSPRDGANVLTF,TGTGCCAGTAGTCCGAGGGATGGGGCCAACGTCCTGACTTTC
-,TRBV7-2,-,TRBJ2-7,CASSPQHSSSYEQYF,TGTGCCAGCAGCCCTCAACACAGCTCGTCCTACGAGCAGTACTTC
-,TRBV7-9,TRBD2,TRBJ2-1,CASSLLAGGYEQFF,TGTGCCAGCAGCTTACTAGCGGGAGGCTATGAGCAGTTCTTC
-,TRBV12-3/TRBV12-4,-,TRBJ1-1,CASRGRGSQAFF,TGTGCCAGCAGAGGGAGGGGCAGTCAAGCTTTCTTT
-,TRBV28,-,TRBJ1-2,CASSPTVSAGYTF,TGTGCCAGCAGTCCTACAGTGTCGGCTGGCTACACCTTC
-,TRBV5-1,TRBD1,TRBJ2-6,CASSLADRDRPPGANVLTF,TGCGCCAGCAGCCTCGCCGACAGGGATCGTCCTCCTGGGGCCAACGTCCTGACTTTC
-,TRBV29-1,TRBD2,TRBJ2-1,CSIAGGSSYNEQFF,TGCAGCATTGCTGGCGGGAGCTCCTACAATGAGCAGTTCTTC
once,TRBV4-1,-,TRBJ1-2,CASSPYHGKGNDGYTF,TGCGCCAGCAGCCCCTACCACGGGAAGGGAAACGATGGCTACACCTTC
-,TRBV5-1,TRBD2,TRBJ2-7,CASSSTSGRTYEQYF,TGCGCCAGCAGCTCTACTAGCGGGAGGACCTACGAGCAGTACTTC
-,TRBV2,TRBD1,TRBJ1-5,CASSDRDRGNQPQHF,TGTGCCAGCAGTGACCGGGACAGGGGCAATCAGCCCCAGCATTTT
-,TRBV15,-,TRBJ1-3,CATSKLLSGNTIYF,TGTGCCACCAGCAAGCTTTTATCCGGAAACACCATATATTTT
-,TRBV2,-,TRBJ2-2,CASSEQNTGELFF,TGTGCCAGCAGTGAACAGAACACCGGGGAGCTGTTTTTT
once,TRBV29-1,-,TRBJ1-1,CSVGQRLNTEAFF,TGCAGCGTCGGACAGAGGCTGAACACTGAAGCTTTCTTT
once,TRBV21-1,-,TRBJ1-5,CASSTGGGQMSNQPQHF,TGTGCCAGCAGCACCGGGGGGGGACAGATGAGCAATCAGCCCCAGCATTTT
-,TRBV5-1,TRBD1,TRBJ1-1,CASSTGQLNTEAFF,TGCGCCAGCAGCACGGGACAGCTGAACACTGAAGCTTTCTTT
-,TRBV11-1,TRBD1,TRBJ1-4,CASSASARGPEEKLFF,TGTGCCAGCAGCGCATCGGCCAGGGGGCCCGAAGAAAAACTGTTTTTT
few,TRBV7-9,-,TRBJ2-7,CASSLAHVGVEQYF,TGTGCCAGCAGCTTAGCTCATGTCGGGGTCGAGCAGTACTTC
-,TRBV11-2,-,TRBJ1-2,CASSLASNYGYTF,TGTGCCAGCAGCTTAGCCTCTAACTATGGCTACACCTTC
-,TRBV27,TRBD1,TRBJ2-7,CASSLRTGGYEQYF,TGTGCCAGCAGTTTGCGGACAGGGGGCTACGAGCAGTACTTC
-,TRBV18,TRBD1,TRBJ1-3,CASSPRPGTGASSGNTIYF,TGTGCCAGCTCACCACGTCCCGGGACAGGAGCCAGCTCTGGAAACACCATATATTTT
-,TRBV5-5,TRBD2,TRBJ2-7,CASSLSLAGVVYEQYF,TGTGCCAGCAGCTTGAGTCTAGCGGGAGTGGTGTACGAGCAGTACTTC
-,TRBV11-2,TRBD2,TRBJ2-5,CASSSGLAGDQETQYF,TGTGCCAGCAGCTCAGGACTAGCGGGCGACCAAGAGACCCAGTACTTC
-,TRBV7-9,TRBD2,TRBJ2-7,CASRAYTSGRTYEQYF,TGTGCCAGCAGGGCCTATACTAGCGGGCGAACCTACGAGCAGTACTTC
-,TRBV7-2,TRBD2,TRBJ2-7,CASSLVAGAKYEQYF,TGTGCCAGCAGCTTAGTAGCGGGGGCTAAGTACGAGCAGTACTTC
-,TRBV4-2,TRBD2,TRBJ2-6,CASSQALAGGPPFSGANVLTF,TGTGCCAGCAGCCAAGCACTAGCGGGAGGCCCTCCCTTCTCTGGGGCCAACGTCCTGACTTTC
few,TRBV2,-,TRBJ2-1,CASTDRVYNEQFF,TGTGCCAGCACCGACCGGGTCTACAATGAGCAGTTCTTC
-,TRBV20-1,TRBD1,TRBJ1-6,CSASLGTGAYNSPLHF,TGCAGTGCTAGTCTTGGGACAGGCGCCTATAATTCACCCCTCCACTTT
-,TRBV4-2,-,TRBJ1-1,CASSQGEQNTEAFF,TGTGCCAGCAGCCAAGGGGAGCAGAACACTGAAGCTTTCTTT
-,TRBV27,-,TRBJ2-4,CASLDLAKNIQYF,TGTGCCAGCCTAGATCTAGCCAAAAACATTCAGTACTTC
once,TRBV18,TRBD1,TRBJ2-1,CASSPLGQGFGNEQFF,TGTGCCAGCTCACCCTTAGGACAGGGGTTTGGCAATGAGCAGTTCTTC
once,TRBV27,-,TRBJ1-4,CASSFGASWKKLFF,TGTGCCAGCAGTTTTGGGGCAAGTTGGAAAAAACTGTTTTTT
-,TRBV7-9,TRBD2,TRBJ2-7,CASSLGSLAAAYEQYF,TGTGCCAGCAGCTTAGGATCTCTAGCGGCAGCCTACGAGCAGTACTTC